What follows are 8 T cell receptor beta chains derived from one specimen sequenced in a study of OX40 agonist ivuxolimab in advanced cancers. Repertoires were generated with immunoSEQ multiplex PCR, while TCRdb's copy carries only in-frame clones and drops some. The sample yields 50,000 to 70,000 clones, roughly 81% seen once. The source was CD4+ or CD8+ T cells sorted from blood, collected in a trial of the OX40 agonist ivuxolimab. These receptors originate from an adult with an advanced solid tumor such as melanoma, head and neck, liver or kidney cancer.

A single count supports this clone. V and J are TRBV6-6 and TRBJ1-1, with 8 bases matching TRBD1. V trimming: 2 bases; J trimming: 8 bases; junction bases outside the gene matches: 4. CDR3 length: 13 residues. CDR1 and CDR2 from the germline V gene are MNHNY and SVGAGI (reference sequence). This chain's CDR3 is CASSYHRGGEAFF. In DNA form, the CDR3 reads TGTGCCAGCAGTTACCACAGGGGGGGGGAAGCTTTCTTT.

The V gene is TRBV5-4, the J gene TRBJ1-1, with D maybe TRBD1 (6 bases). CDR3 length: 14 amino acids. The germline V gene has CDR1 SGHNT and CDR2 YYREEE (reference sequence). The V gene lost 3 bases and the J gene lost 0 bases, with 9 bases spanning the gap. CDR3 sequence reads: CASSSTGMNTEAFF. Here the CDR3 DNA reads TGTGCCAGCAGCTCGACAGGTATGAACACTGAAGCTTTCTTT.

V gene TRBV5-4 combines with J gene TRBJ2-5; TRBD2 matches at 7 bases. Judging by the DNA end, TRBJ2-7 fits better; the J call may be wrong. Germline-derived CDR1 and CDR2 are SGHNT and YYREEE (reference sequence). The CDR3 contains 15 residues. CDR3 bases: TGTGCCAGCAGCTCTCTCTGGGGGGGCTCCTACGAGCAGTACTTC. Its translation: CASSSLWGGSYEQYF.

This rearrangement joins TRBV5-1 to TRBJ1-1; 8 bases fit TRBD1. Germline CDR1 reads SGHRS; CDR2 reads YFSETQ. The trim removed 0 bases at V and 10 bases at J, leaving 5 bases unmatched. CDR3 size: 13 residues. The CDR3 loop is CASSLADREVAFF. The DNA for the CDR3 is TGCGCCAGCAGCTTGGCGGACAGGGAAGTAGCTTTCTTT.

With regard to this clone: A junction boundary mismatches the germline segment, possibly from a read error. The CDR3: CSIEGGRSNEQFF. The CDR3, as DNA: TGCAGCATTGAGGGGGGGCGCAGCAATGAGCAGTTCTTC. The chain links TRBV29-1 to TRBJ2-1; tentatively, D is TRBD2 (7 bases). Germline CDR1 and CDR2: SQVTM and ANQGSEA. This CDR3 region has 13 residues.

The V call is TRBV5-4, the J call TRBJ1-6; no definite D call. Trimming left V 4 bases short and J 7 bases short, with 15 bases between. CDR1 and CDR2 (germline): SGHNT, YYREEE (reference sequence). CDR3 length: 15 residues. This CDR3 is CASSSAKDPNSPLHF. The CDR3 bases are TGTGCCAGCAGCAGCGCCAAGGACCCCAATTCACCCCTCCACTTT.

The chain recombines TRBV7-3 with TRBJ2-7; D perhaps matches TRBD2 (6 bases). V shed 2 bases and J shed 10 bases, with 12 bases lying between them. The CDR3 is 12 amino acids. Germline CDR1 and CDR2: SGHTA and FQGTGA. Written as DNA, the CDR3 is TGTGCCAGCAGCTTAGGGACGGGGGAACAGTACTTC. Residues: CASSLGTGEQYF.

The V gene is TRBV5-4, the J gene TRBJ2-3; 9 nucleotides align to TRBD1. CDR1 is SGHNT and CDR2 is YYREEE in the germline V gene (reference sequence). The V segment lost 0 bases and the J segment 2 bases; nucleotides outside the gene matches: 4. The CDR3 is made up of 16 amino acids. Written as DNA, the CDR3 is TGTGCCAGCAGCTTGGGTGGGACAGGGCCCACAGATACGCAGTATTTT. As protein: CASSLGGTGPTDTQYF.